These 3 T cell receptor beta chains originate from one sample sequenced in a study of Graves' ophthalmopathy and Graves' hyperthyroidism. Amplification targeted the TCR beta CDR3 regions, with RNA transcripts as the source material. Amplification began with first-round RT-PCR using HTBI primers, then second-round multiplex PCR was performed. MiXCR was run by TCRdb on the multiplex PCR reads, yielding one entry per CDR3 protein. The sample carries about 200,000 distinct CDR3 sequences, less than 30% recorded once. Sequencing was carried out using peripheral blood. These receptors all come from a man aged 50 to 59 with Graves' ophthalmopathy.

CDR3 sequence: CASSAGQGQETQYF. DNA of the CDR3: TGCGCCAGCAGCGCGGGACAGGGCCAAGAGACCCAGTACTTC. V usage is TRBV5-1 and J usage is TRBJ2-5; 9 nucleotides line up with TRBD1. V was clipped by 4 bases and J by 1 base; unmatched bases: 2. The germline gives CDR1 SGHRS, CDR2 YFSETQ. The CDR3 loop spans 14 amino acids.

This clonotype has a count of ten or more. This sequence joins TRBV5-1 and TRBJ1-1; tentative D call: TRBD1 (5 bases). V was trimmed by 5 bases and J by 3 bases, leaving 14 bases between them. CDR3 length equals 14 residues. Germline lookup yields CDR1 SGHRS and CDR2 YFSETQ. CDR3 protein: CASRPGLSDTEAFF. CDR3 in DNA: TGCGCCAGCAGACCAGGGCTCTCGGACACTGAAGCTTTCTTT.

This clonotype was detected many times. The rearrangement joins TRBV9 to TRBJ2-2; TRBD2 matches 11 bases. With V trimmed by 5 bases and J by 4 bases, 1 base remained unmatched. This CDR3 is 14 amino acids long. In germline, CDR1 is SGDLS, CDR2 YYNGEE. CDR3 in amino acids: CASRGLAGTGELFF. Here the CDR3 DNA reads TGTGCCAGCAGAGGACTAGCGGGCACCGGGGAGCTGTTTTTT.